A single sample gave rise to the 3 T cell receptor beta chains below, sequenced in a study of cytomegalovirus exposure and HLA in healthy donors. The protocol was immunoSEQ multiplex PCR, while the TCRdb copy is restricted to in-frame clones and leaves out a portion. The data contain 55,000 to 70,000 clones, around 89% of them singletons. Sequencing was performed on PBMCs. The receptors stem from a woman between 18 and 30 years old in good health and CMV-seronegative.

As concerns this clone: Other DNA sequences in this specimen translate into the identical CDR3. In nucleotides, the CDR3 is TGTGCCAGCAGCGTAGGCGGGACGCAAGAGACCCAGTACTTC. Its translation is CASSVGGTQETQYF. The chain recombines TRBV9 with TRBJ2-5; maybe TRBD2 (6 bases). The CDR3 sequence is 14 residues long. Germline CDR1 reads SGDLS; CDR2 reads YYNGEE. V was clipped by 0 bases and J by 2 bases, with 8 bases between them.

This rearrangement joins TRBV9 to TRBJ2-1; TRBD1 is a possible D gene (5 bases). The V gene lost 1 base and the J gene lost 6 bases, with 8 bases spanning the gap. Germline V gene sequence: CDR1 SGDLS, CDR2 YYNGEE. This CDR3 contains 13 residues. CDR3 sequence: CASSVQGGNEQFF. DNA of the CDR3: TGTGCCAGCAGCGTACAGGGTGGCAATGAGCAGTTCTTC.

This chain uses TRBV29-1 with TRBJ2-7, with a tentative D call TRBD1 (5 bases). Trimming left V 7 bases short and J 4 bases short, with 14 bases between. The CDR3 has 12 residues. CDR1 is SQVTM, CDR2 ANQGSEA, per germline. The CDR3 protein is CSAGPQGYEQYF. DNA of the CDR3: TGCAGCGCCGGACCTCAGGGTTACGAGCAGTACTTC.